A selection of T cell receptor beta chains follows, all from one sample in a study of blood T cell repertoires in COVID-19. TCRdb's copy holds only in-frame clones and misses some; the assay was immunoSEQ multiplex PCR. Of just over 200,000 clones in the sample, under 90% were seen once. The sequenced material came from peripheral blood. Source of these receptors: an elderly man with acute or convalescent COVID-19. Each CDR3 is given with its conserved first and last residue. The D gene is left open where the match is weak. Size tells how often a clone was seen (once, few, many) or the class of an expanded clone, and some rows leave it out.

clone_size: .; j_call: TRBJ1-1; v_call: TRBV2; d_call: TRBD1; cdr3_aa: CASSEFDRATEAFF; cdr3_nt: TGTGCCAGCAGTGAATTTGACAGGGCGACTGAAGCTTTCTTT
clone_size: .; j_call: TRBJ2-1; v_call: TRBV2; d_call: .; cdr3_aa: CASSDPHLVRGNEQFF; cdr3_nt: TGTGCCAGCAGTGATCCCCACCTCGTCAGGGGCAATGAGCAGTTCTTC
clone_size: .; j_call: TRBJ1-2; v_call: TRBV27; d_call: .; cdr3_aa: CASSFTGPTNGYTF; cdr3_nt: TGTGCCAGCAGTTTTACAGGTCCCACTAATGGCTACACCTTC
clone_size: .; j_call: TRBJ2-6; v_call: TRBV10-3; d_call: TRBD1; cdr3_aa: CAIRRTGVISGANVLTF; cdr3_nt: TGTGCCATCAGGAGGACAGGGGTCATCTCTGGGGCCAACGTCCTGACTTTC
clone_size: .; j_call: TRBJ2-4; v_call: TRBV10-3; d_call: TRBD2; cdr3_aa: CAISEHGRDGNIQYF; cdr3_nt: TGTGCCATCAGTGAGCACGGGAGGGATGGAAACATTCAGTACTTC
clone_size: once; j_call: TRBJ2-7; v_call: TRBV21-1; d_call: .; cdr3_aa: CASSNCEGPKIHAQSSYEQYF; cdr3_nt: TGTGCCAGCAGCAATTGTGAGGGCCCGAAAATACATGCTCAAAGTTCCTACGAGCAGTACTTC
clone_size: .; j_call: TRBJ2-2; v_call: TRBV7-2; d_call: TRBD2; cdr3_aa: CASSPILAGNTGELFF; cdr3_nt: TGTGCCAGCAGCCCTATACTAGCGGGGAACACCGGGGAGCTGTTTTTT
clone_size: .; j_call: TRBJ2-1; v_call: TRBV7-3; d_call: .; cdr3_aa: CASSYGSSYNEQFF; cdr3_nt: TGTGCCAGCAGCTACGGGAGCTCCTACAATGAGCAGTTCTTC
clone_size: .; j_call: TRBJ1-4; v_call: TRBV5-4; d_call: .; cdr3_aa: CASSLSGGRNEKLFF; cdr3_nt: TGTGCCAGCAGCTTGTCTGGGGGCCGTAATGAAAAACTGTTTTTT
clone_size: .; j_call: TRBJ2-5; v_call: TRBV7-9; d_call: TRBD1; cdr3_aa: CASSVSRGQETQYF; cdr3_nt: TGTGCCAGCAGCGTGAGCAGGGGGCAAGAGACCCAGTACTTC
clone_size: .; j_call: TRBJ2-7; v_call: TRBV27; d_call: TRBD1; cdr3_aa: CASSTGQGAGEQYF; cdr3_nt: TGTGCCAGCAGTACCGGACAGGGGGCGGGCGAGCAGTACTTC
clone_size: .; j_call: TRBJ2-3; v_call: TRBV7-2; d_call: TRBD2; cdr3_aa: CASSLYRAGGIDTQYF; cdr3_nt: TGTGCCAGCAGCTTATACAGGGCGGGAGGTATAGATACGCAGTATTTT
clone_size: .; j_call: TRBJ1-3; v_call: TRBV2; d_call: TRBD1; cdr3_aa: CASRGQGEGNTIYF; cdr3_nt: TGTGCCAGCAGGGGACAGGGCGAGGGAAACACCATATATTTT
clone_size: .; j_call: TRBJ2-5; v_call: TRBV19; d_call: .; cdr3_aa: CASSFSGETQYF; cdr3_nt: TGTGCCAGTAGTTTCAGCGGGGAGACCCAGTACTTC
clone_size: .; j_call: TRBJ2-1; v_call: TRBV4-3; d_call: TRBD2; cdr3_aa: CASSQAGLGYNEQFF; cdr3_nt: TGCGCCAGCAGCCAAGCGGGACTAGGCTACAATGAGCAGTTCTTC
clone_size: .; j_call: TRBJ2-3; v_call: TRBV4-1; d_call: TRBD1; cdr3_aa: CASSQGGQGTDTQYF; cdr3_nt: TGCGCCAGCAGCCAAGGGGGACAGGGCACAGATACGCAGTATTTT
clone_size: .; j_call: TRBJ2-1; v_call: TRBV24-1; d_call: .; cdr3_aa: CATSDLWGRGLHEQFF; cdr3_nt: TGTGCCACCAGTGATTTGTGGGGGCGGGGGCTACATGAGCAGTTCTTC
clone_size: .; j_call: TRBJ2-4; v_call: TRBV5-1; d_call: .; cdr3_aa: CASSLAAGVNIQYF; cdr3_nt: TGCGCCAGCAGCTTGGCGGCAGGGGTGAACATTCAGTACTTC
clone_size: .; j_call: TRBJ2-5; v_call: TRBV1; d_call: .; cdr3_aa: CTLGFKEGHSQETQYF; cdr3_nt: TGCACCCTCGGGTTTAAAGAGGGCCATTCCCAAGAGACCCAGTACTTC
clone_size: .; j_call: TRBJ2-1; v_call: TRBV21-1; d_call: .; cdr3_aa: CASSKEGLAGPNEQFF; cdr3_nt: TGTGCCAGCAGCAAAGAGGGACTAGCGGGGCCCAATGAGCAGTTCTTC
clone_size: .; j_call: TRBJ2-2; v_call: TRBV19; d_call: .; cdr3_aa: CASSLRQAILTGELFF; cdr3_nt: TGTGCCAGTAGTTTGAGACAGGCTATTCTTACCGGGGAGCTGTTTTTT
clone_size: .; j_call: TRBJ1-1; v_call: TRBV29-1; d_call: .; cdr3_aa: CSVGNRNTEAFF; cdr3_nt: TGCAGCGTTGGTAACAGGAACACTGAAGCTTTCTTT
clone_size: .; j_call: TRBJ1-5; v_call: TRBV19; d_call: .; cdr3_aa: CASGGGGGNQPQHF; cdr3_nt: TGTGCCAGTGGTGGGGGGGGTGGCAATCAGCCCCAGCATTTT
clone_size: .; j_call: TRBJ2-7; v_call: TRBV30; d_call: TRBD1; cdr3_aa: CAWSQTGTGLAWTYEQYF; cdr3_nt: TGTGCCTGGAGCCAGACCGGGACAGGGCTCGCGTGGACCTACGAGCAGTACTTC
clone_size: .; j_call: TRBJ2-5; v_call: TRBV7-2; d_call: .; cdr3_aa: CASSLWGSGTTQYF; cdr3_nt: TGTGCCAGCAGCTTATGGGGTAGCGGAACTACCCAGTACTTC
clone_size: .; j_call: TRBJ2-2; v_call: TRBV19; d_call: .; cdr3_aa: CASSIWGPNTGELFF; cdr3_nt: TGTGCCAGTAGTATATGGGGGCCGAACACCGGGGAGCTGTTTTTT
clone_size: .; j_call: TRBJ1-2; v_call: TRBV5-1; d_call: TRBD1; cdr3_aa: CASSPGQIGGYTF; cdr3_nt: TGCGCCAGCAGCCCGGGACAGATTGGTGGCTACACCTTC
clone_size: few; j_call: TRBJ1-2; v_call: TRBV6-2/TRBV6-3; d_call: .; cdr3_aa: CASSYDPGYGYTF; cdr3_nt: TGTGCCAGCAGTTACGATCCAGGCTATGGCTACACCTTC
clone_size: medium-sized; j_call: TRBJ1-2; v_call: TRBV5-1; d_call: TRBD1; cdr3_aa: CASSLGHRDSHYGYTF; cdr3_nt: TGCGCCAGCAGCTTGGGACACCGGGACAGCCACTATGGCTACACCTTC
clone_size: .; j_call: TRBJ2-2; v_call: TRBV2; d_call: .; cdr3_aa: CASRFSSGNTGELFF; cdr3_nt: TGTGCCAGCAGGTTTAGTAGCGGCAATACCGGGGAGCTGTTTTTT
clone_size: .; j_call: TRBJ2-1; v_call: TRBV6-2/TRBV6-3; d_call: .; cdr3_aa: CASSYRGGDANEQFF; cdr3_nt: TGTGCCAGCAGTTACCGGGGCGGGGACGCAAATGAGCAGTTCTTC
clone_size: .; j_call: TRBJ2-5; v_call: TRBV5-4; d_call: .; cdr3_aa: CASSHGETQYF; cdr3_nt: TGTGCCAGCAGCCATGGCGAGACCCAGTACTTC
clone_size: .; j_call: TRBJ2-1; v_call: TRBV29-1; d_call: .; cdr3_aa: CSVNQGLSYNEQFF; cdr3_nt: TGCAGCGTGAACCAGGGGCTTTCCTACAATGAGCAGTTCTTC
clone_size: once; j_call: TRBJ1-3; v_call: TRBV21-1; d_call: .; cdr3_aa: CASSCKTHRVIFDGNTIYF; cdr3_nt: TGTGCCAGCAGCTGCAAAACCCACAGGGTAATATTCGACGGAAACACCATATATTTT
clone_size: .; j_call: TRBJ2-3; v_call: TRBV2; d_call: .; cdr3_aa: CASSGGGPLTDTQYF; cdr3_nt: TGTGCCAGCAGTGGGGGAGGACCCCTCACAGATACGCAGTATTTT
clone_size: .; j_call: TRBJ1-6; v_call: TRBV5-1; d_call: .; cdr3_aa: CASSRGPQKPSSYNSPLHF; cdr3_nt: TGCGCCAGCAGCCGGGGTCCCCAGAAGCCTAGCTCCTATAATTCACCCCTCCACTTT
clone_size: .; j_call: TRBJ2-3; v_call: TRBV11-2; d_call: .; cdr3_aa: CASRYGQRESTDTQYF; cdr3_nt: TGTGCCAGCAGATACGGACAGAGGGAGAGCACAGATACGCAGTATTTT
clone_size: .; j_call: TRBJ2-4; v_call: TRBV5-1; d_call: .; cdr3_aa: CASSLVRGGLAKNIQYF; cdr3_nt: TGCGCCAGCAGCTTGGTCAGGGGCGGTTTAGCCAAAAACATTCAGTACTTC